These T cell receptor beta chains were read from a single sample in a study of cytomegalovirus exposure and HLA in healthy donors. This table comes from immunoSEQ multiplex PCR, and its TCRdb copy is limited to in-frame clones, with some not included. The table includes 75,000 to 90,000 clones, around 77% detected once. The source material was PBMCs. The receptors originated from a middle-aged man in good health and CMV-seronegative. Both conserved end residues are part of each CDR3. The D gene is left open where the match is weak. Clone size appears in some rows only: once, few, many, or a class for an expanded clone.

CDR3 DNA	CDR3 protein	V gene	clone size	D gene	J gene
TGTGCCAGCAGCTCCAGGGGGCTGAATTCACCCCTCCACTTT	CASSSRGLNSPLHF	TRBV5-5	few	TRBD1	TRBJ1-6
TGTGCCAGCAGCTTAAAATTGGCCGGGACAGGGAGTTCACCCCTCCACTTT	CASSLKLAGTGSSPLHF	TRBV7-9	NA	TRBD1	TRBJ1-6
TGTGCCAGCAGCCCTCTGAAAGGACAGGCTAATGAAAAACTGTTTTTT	CASSPLKGQANEKLFF	TRBV11-2	NA	TRBD1	TRBJ1-4
TGTGCCAGCAGATTTACTAAAGAGACCCAGTACTTC	CASRFTKETQYF	TRBV28	NA	NA	TRBJ2-5
TGTGCCAGCAGCCTACAGGGGGCTTTTAATTCACCCCTCCACTTT	CASSLQGAFNSPLHF	TRBV5-4	NA	TRBD1	TRBJ1-6
TGTGCCAGCAGTTATATACGGGGGAATGAGCAGTTCTTC	CASSYIRGNEQFF	TRBV2	once	NA	TRBJ2-1
TGTGCCAGTAGTAAAAGGGGCTCTGGGGCCAACGTCCTGACTTTC	CASSKRGSGANVLTF	TRBV19	once	NA	TRBJ2-6
TGTGCTAGTGGCCCCGGACAGGGTATCACTAATGAAAAACTGTTTTTT	CASGPGQGITNEKLFF	TRBV12-5	NA	TRBD1	TRBJ1-4
TGTGCCAGCAGCTTCGGAGTTATGAACACTGAAGCTTTCTTT	CASSFGVMNTEAFF	TRBV7-9	few	NA	TRBJ1-1
TGTGCCAGCAGTTACTCCGGAGCGGGGGGTTACGAGCAGTACTTC	CASSYSGAGGYEQYF	TRBV6-5	NA	TRBD2	TRBJ2-7
TGCGCCAGCAGCCACAAACAGAACCCACTTCCCAATGAGCAGTTCTTC	CASSHKQNPLPNEQFF	TRBV4-1	NA	NA	TRBJ2-1
TGTGCCAGCAAAACAAATATGAACACTGAAGCTTTCTTT	CASKTNMNTEAFF	TRBV7-3	few	NA	TRBJ1-1
TGTGCCAGCAGTTCGAAAGGCCAGGGAGGGAGCAATCAGCCCCAGCATTTT	CASSSKGQGGSNQPQHF	TRBV27	NA	NA	TRBJ1-5
TGTGCCAGCATGCCTGTAGGGGCCTATGGCTACACCTTC	CASMPVGAYGYTF	TRBV6-1	NA	NA	TRBJ1-2
TGTGCCAGCAGCCTCCCCGACGGGAGGACTGAAGCTTTCTTT	CASSLPDGRTEAFF	TRBV11-2	few	NA	TRBJ1-1
TGTGCCAGCAGTTCGGACGGGATCGCCTCCTACGAGCAGTACTTC	CASSSDGIASYEQYF	TRBV27	NA	NA	TRBJ2-7
TGTGCCAGCAGTTACTGGGACTCCCTTGAGCAGTACTTC	CASSYWDSLEQYF	TRBV6-5	NA	NA	TRBJ2-7
TGTGCCAGCAGTCACGGGGGGACTTACCAATACAATGAGCAGTTCTTC	CASSHGGTYQYNEQFF	TRBV6-6	NA	TRBD2	TRBJ2-1
TGTGCCAGCAGGACGGGACAGGCATTAAATTCACCCCTCCACTTT	CASRTGQALNSPLHF	TRBV6-5	NA	TRBD1	TRBJ1-6
TGTGCCAGCAGCTACCTCGGGACAGGGTCCTATGGCTACACCTTC	CASSYLGTGSYGYTF	TRBV7-2	NA	TRBD1	TRBJ1-2
TGTGCCAGCAGCGGAACTAGCGGACACCAAGAGACCCAGTACTTC	CASSGTSGHQETQYF	TRBV5-4	NA	TRBD2	TRBJ2-5
TGTGCCATCAGTGGGACAGTCTCTGGGGCCAACGTCCTGACTTTC	CAISGTVSGANVLTF	TRBV10-3	once	NA	TRBJ2-6
TGTGCCAGCAGCGTAGGAGCGCTAACGCACCAAGAGACCCAGTACTTC	CASSVGALTHQETQYF	TRBV9	NA	NA	TRBJ2-5
TGTGCCAGCAGTTACGGTGGGGCCTCAAACACTGAAGCTTTCTTT	CASSYGGASNTEAFF	TRBV6-6	NA	NA	TRBJ1-1
TGTGCCAGCAGCCTCGGGACAGATAATTCACCCCTCCACTTT	CASSLGTDNSPLHF	TRBV6-4	NA	TRBD1	TRBJ1-6
TGTGCCAGCAGTTTAAGGGGGCTGAGGGGCGGCACTGAAGCTTTCTTT	CASSLRGLRGGTEAFF	TRBV28	NA	TRBD1	TRBJ1-1
TGTGCCAGTAGTACCCCTGCAGATACGCAGTATTTT	CASSTPADTQYF	TRBV19	NA	NA	TRBJ2-3
TGTGCCTGGGGGGGGGACGGACAGCCCCAGCATTTT	CAWGGDGQPQHF	TRBV30	NA	NA	TRBJ1-5
TGTGCCAGTACCTGGACAGGCAGTGAAGCTTTCTTT	CASTWTGSEAFF	TRBV19	NA	TRBD1	TRBJ1-1
TGTGCCAGCACCCCGACAGACAATCAGCCCCAGCATTTT	CASTPTDNQPQHF	TRBV2	NA	NA	TRBJ1-5
TGTGCCTGGAGCGCCCTTGGGAAGGGGGAAGCTTTCTTT	CAWSALGKGEAFF	TRBV30	NA	NA	TRBJ1-1
TGTGCCAGCAGTTCAAACCCGGGACAGGGGGACACTGAAGCTTTCTTT	CASSSNPGQGDTEAFF	TRBV6-6	NA	TRBD1	TRBJ1-1
TGTGCCAGCAGCTCTCAGGGGGCTGGGGAGACCCAGTACTTC	CASSSQGAGETQYF	TRBV14	NA	TRBD1	TRBJ2-5
TGTGCCAGCAGCTTCGACAGGACCACGGATGGCTACACCTTC	CASSFDRTTDGYTF	TRBV5-6	NA	NA	TRBJ1-2
TGTGCCAGCAGTGAACCAACAGGCCTCTCTGGAAACACCATATATTTT	CASSEPTGLSGNTIYF	TRBV6-1	NA	NA	TRBJ1-3
TGTGCCAGCCTAGGGATGGCAGGGCGTAACTATGGCTACACCTTC	CASLGMAGRNYGYTF	TRBV6-1	NA	NA	TRBJ1-2
TGTGCCAGCAGTTACCTTCCGGGGGGTAGCCGTGGCTACACCTTC	CASSYLPGGSRGYTF	TRBV6-6	NA	NA	TRBJ1-2